This entry is about one T cell receptor beta chain. Its antigen is still unknown. These data belong to a study of regulatory and conventional T cells in RAG deficiency. V lost 3 bases and J 1 base, leaving 12 bases between the germline ends. Germline values: CDR1 LGHNA, CDR2 YSLEER. The CDR3 totals 15 residues. Blood CD4+ CD25-low CD127-high conventional T cells supplied the genomic DNA template. Study outcomes and limitations: Shannon entropy fell and Simpson indices rose in RAG-deficient patients.

Assay used: immunoSEQ multiplex PCR; TCRdb lists only in-frame clones, some missing. Here the sample spans tens of thousands of clones, approximately 95% being singletons. The same data also contributed to another study, on regulatory T cells. From that paper: The PCR used 52 TRBV and 13 TRBJ primers.

The sample comprised CD25- CD4+ T cells sorted from blood. The receptor was isolated from a human donor in good health. The rearrangement links TRBV4-3 to TRBJ1-1; TRBD1 is a possible D gene (5 bases). The CDR3 DNA follows: TGCGCCAGCAGCCAGGGCCGGGGGACGAACACTGAAGCTTTCTTT. Its protein is CASSQGRGTNTEAFF.